These 30 T cell receptor beta chains were sequenced from one sample in a study of blood T cell repertoires in COVID-19. The repertoire was sequenced with immunoSEQ multiplex PCR; TCRdb's copy has only in-frame clones and lacks some. The data show 50,000 or so clones, around 83% seen once. What was sequenced was peripheral blood. Every receptor here comes from a man aged 60 to 69 with active COVID-19.

J is TRBJ2-5 and V is TRBV18; 8 bases are a match to TRBD1. The CDR3 spans 15 residues. V lost 3 bases, J lost 4 bases, and 7 bases stayed unmatched. Germline V gene lookup returns CDR1 KGHSH and CDR2 LQKENI. This CDR3 reads CASSPRTGSGETQYF. The CDR3 coding sequence is TGTGCCAGCTCACCTAGGACAGGGTCGGGAGAGACCCAGTACTTC.

V is TRBV7-8 and J is TRBJ2-5; 10 bases align to TRBD2. The length of the CDR3 is 15 residues. Germline CDR1 and CDR2: SGHVS and FQNEAQ. With 5 bases clipped from V and 5 bases from J, the junction kept 8 bases outside the gene matches. In DNA form, the CDR3 reads TGTGCCAGCAGCCCGTGGAGCGGGAGGGCCGAGACCCAGTACTTC. Its translation: CASSPWSGRAETQYF.

This clone was detected only a few times. The V call is TRBV7-9, the J call TRBJ1-3; D is unclear. Germline V CDR1 and CDR2: SEHNR, FQNEAQ (reference sequence). The germline V and J ends were trimmed by 4 bases and 1 base, with 5 bases remaining between them. The CDR3 length is 13 residues. The chain's CDR3 is CASSSYSGNTIYF. The CDR3 nucleotides are TGTGCCAGCAGCTCCTATTCTGGAAACACCATATATTTT. Combining the CDR3 with reference TRBV7-9 and TRBJ1-3 gives the whole variable domain DTGVSQNPRHKITKRGQNVTFRCDPISEHNRLYWYRQTLGQGPEFLTYFQNEAQLEKSRLLSDRFSAERPKGSFSTLEIQRTEQGDSAMYLCASSSYSGNTIYFGEGSWLTVV.

The V and J genes are TRBV25-1 and TRBJ2-2; 11 bases line up with TRBD2. The CDR3 loop spans 17 amino acids. The germline V gene encodes CDR1 MGHDK and CDR2 SYGVNS. The ends lost 4 bases at V and 5 bases at J; junction bases unmatched: 9. This chain's CDR3 is CASSAHVLAGETGELFF. The CDR3 DNA is TGTGCCAGCAGTGCCCACGTACTAGCGGGAGAAACCGGGGAGCTGTTTTTT. Variable domain in full (rest from reference TRBV25-1 and TRBJ2-2): EADIYQTPRYLVIGTGKKITLECSQTMGHDKMYWYQQDPGMELHLIHYSYGVNSTEKGDLSSESTVSRIRTEHFPLTLESARPSHTSQYLCASSAHVLAGETGELFFGEGSRLTVL.

CDR3 nucleotide sequence: TGTGCCACCAGTGATTCAAGCCCCTACAATGAGCAGTTCTTC. This codes for CATSDSSPYNEQFF. The chain combines TRBV24-1 with TRBJ2-1; D gene uncertain. Germline V gene lookup returns CDR1 KGHDR and CDR2 SFDVKD. This CDR3 is built from 14 residues. V was cut by 2 bases and J by 2 bases, with 6 bases left in between.

The V call is TRBV24-1, the J call TRBJ1-5; D perhaps matches TRBD1 (5 bases). CDR1 and CDR2 (germline): KGHDR, SFDVKD. This CDR3 has 15 amino acids. V was clipped by 9 bases and J by 2 bases, with 16 bases between them. The CDR3 region has the DNA TGTGCCACCTCCGCAGGGTTGTGGGGCAATCAGCCCCAGCATTTT. Encoded protein: CATSAGLWGNQPQHF.

This clone was detected a few times. The rearrangement links TRBV7-8 to TRBJ1-1; 7 bases line up with TRBD1. The length of the CDR3 is 15 residues. Germline V gene lookup returns CDR1 SGHVS and CDR2 FQNEAQ. V lost 4 bases, J lost 1 base, and 6 bases stayed unmatched. The chain's CDR3 is CASSSLRTGNTEAFF. The CDR3 DNA reads TGTGCCAGCAGCTCCCTGAGGACAGGGAACACTGAAGCTTTCTTT.

V usage is TRBV5-1 and J usage is TRBJ1-2; D is undetermined. Germline CDR1 and CDR2: SGHRS and YFSETQ. V dropped 0 bases and J dropped 0 bases, with 6 bases sitting between them. The CDR3 spans 14 residues. CDR3: CASSLAVTNYGYTF. CDR3 coding DNA: TGCGCCAGCAGCTTGGCAGTTACTAACTATGGCTACACCTTC.

The V call is TRBV7-2, the J call TRBJ2-7; TRBD1 agrees at 9 bases. Trimming took 3 bases from V and 1 from J; bases not matched to a gene: 7. Germline CDR1 and CDR2: SGHTA and FQGNSA. This CDR3 spans 16 amino acids. CDR3 protein: CASSFTGTGTSYEQYF. In DNA, the CDR3 is TGTGCCAGCAGCTTTACCGGGACAGGGACGTCCTACGAGCAGTACTTC. The complete variable domain, with remaining parts taken from reference TRBV7-2 and TRBJ2-7, reads GAGVSQSPSNKVTEKGKDVELRCDPISGHTALYWYRQSLGQGLEFLIYFQGNSAPDKSGLPSDRFSAERTGGSVSTLTIQRTQQEDSAVYLCASSFTGTGTSYEQYFGPGTRLTVT.

The chain uses TRBV28 and TRBJ1-6; TRBD1 matches at 10 bases. The V gene end was trimmed by 2 bases and the J gene end by 7 bases; junction bases not matched to a gene: 5. Germline V gene lookup returns CDR1 MDHEN and CDR2 SYDVKM. This CDR3 spans 16 amino acids. Here the CDR3 DNA reads TGTGCCAGCAGTTTACGGCCGGGACAGGGGAATTCACCCCTCCACTTT. Translated: CASSLRPGQGNSPLHF.

This clone was seen a single time. One end of the junction does not line up with germline, which may come from a read error. V usage is TRBV4-2 and J usage is TRBJ2-7; the D gene is possibly TRBD2 (6 bases). The CDR3 extends over 14 amino acids. The germline V gene encodes CDR1 LGHNA and CDR2 YNFKEQ. CDR3: CASSQDDPGDDQYF. Here the CDR3 DNA reads TGTGCCAGCAGCCAAGATGATCCGGGGGACGACCAGTACTTC.

The chain combines TRBV29-1 with TRBJ1-6, with D hard to call. Trimming took off 4 bases at V and 6 bases at J, with 10 bases between the two ends. Germline V gene lookup returns CDR1 SQVTM and CDR2 ANQGSEA. This CDR3 is built from 13 residues. The CDR3 sequence: CSVGADPNSPLHF. The CDR3 DNA follows: TGCAGCGTTGGGGCTGATCCTAATTCACCCCTCCACTTT. Full variable domain (rest looked up from reference TRBV29-1 and TRBJ1-6): SAVISQKPSRDICQRGTSLTIQCQVDSQVTMMFWYRQQPGQSLTLIATANQGSEATYESGFVIDKFPISRPNLTFSTLTVSNMSPEDSSIYLCSVGADPNSPLHFGNGTRLTVT.

V gene TRBV29-1 combines with J gene TRBJ1-2; 8 nucleotides match TRBD1. The germline gives CDR1 SQVTM, CDR2 ANQGSEA. This CDR3 contains 13 residues. V trimming: 6 bases; J trimming: 7 bases; junction bases outside the gene matches: 10. The CDR3 reads CSVVPGQVFGYTF. The DNA for the CDR3 is TGCAGCGTCGTACCGGGACAGGTTTTTGGCTACACCTTC.

The chain employs TRBV20-1 and TRBJ2-7, with 7 bases lining up with TRBD1. The germline gives CDR1 DFQATT, CDR2 SNEGSKA (reference sequence). Trimming at V came to 3 bases and at J to 4 bases, leaving 12 bases not matched to a gene. The CDR3 runs 15 residues. The CDR3 protein is CSASYRQGNTYEQYF. The CDR3 bases are TGCAGTGCTAGTTATCGACAGGGCAATACTTACGAGCAGTACTTC.

This sequence joins TRBV6-5 and TRBJ2-7; tentative D call: TRBD2 (6 bases). V was shortened by 5 bases and J by 4 bases, with 18 bases between the two germline ends. CDR3 length: 15 amino acids. CDR1 and CDR2 from the germline V gene are MNHEY and SVGAGI. For the CDR3, the DNA is TGTGCCAGCAGTAAGGGCCCAGGAGGGGAGTACGAGCAGTACTTC. Protein sequence: CASSKGPGGEYEQYF.

This sequence joins TRBV5-6 and TRBJ2-7; D gene ambiguous. CDR1 and CDR2 (germline): SGHDT, YYEEEE. CDR3 size: 14 residues. The V and J ends lost 3 bases and 2 bases respectively, with 12 bases between them. CDR3 sequence: CASSSSGSTYEQYF. For the CDR3, the DNA is TGTGCCAGCAGCTCCTCCGGGTCTACCTACGAGCAGTACTTC.

This chain connects TRBV7-3 to TRBJ2-3; D possibly corresponds to TRBD2 (6 bases). In germline, CDR1 is SGHTA, CDR2 FQGTGA. This CDR3 contains 13 residues. The V gene lost 6 bases and the J gene lost 4 bases, with 11 bases spanning the gap. The CDR3 DNA sequence: TGTGCCAGCAGTCCCCCGGGGGCAGATACGCAGTATTTT. Encoded protein: CASSPPGADTQYF.

CDR3 in amino acids: CASSDGTSTDTQYF. CDR3 nucleotides: TGTGCCAGCAGTGACGGGACTAGCACAGATACGCAGTATTTT. The chain combines TRBV6-4 with TRBJ2-3; a possible D gene is TRBD2 (6 bases). Germline V CDR1 and CDR2: MRHNA, SNTAGT. V lost 2 bases and J lost 0, with 6 bases in between. The CDR3 has 14 amino acids.

The genes are TRBV25-1 and TRBJ1-4, with 7 bases matching TRBD1. CDR1 and CDR2 from the germline V gene are MGHDK and SYGVNS. J was trimmed by 6 bases and V by 6 bases; bases with no gene match: 4. This CDR3 region has 13 residues. In DNA form, the CDR3 reads TGTGCCAGCAGGAGACAGGGTTATGAAAAACTGTTTTTT. It yields the protein CASRRQGYEKLFF.

The CDR3: CASSSGGGETQYF. CDR3 DNA sequence: TGTGCCAGCAGCTCTGGGGGAGGGGAGACCCAGTACTTC. V usage is TRBV7-3 and J usage is TRBJ2-5; 7 bases map to TRBD2. The CDR3 is 13 amino acids. The trim removed 4 bases at V and 5 bases at J, leaving 4 bases unmatched. Germline V CDR1 and CDR2: SGHTA, FQGTGA.

This chain connects TRBV11-2 to TRBJ2-1, with TRBD1 matching over 9 bases. Germline CDR1 SGHAT, CDR2 FQNNGV. The CDR3 is 12 residues long. The trim removed 4 bases at V and 12 bases at J, leaving 4 bases unmatched. Written as DNA, the CDR3 is TGTGCCAGCAGCTGGACAGGGGTAGGGCAGTTCTTC. Translating it yields CASSWTGVGQFF.

The V call is TRBV9, the J call TRBJ2-3, with TRBD2 identical over 11 bases. This CDR3 has 17 amino acids. CDR1 and CDR2 (germline): SGDLS, YYNGEE. After removal of 0 bases from V and 2 bases from J, the junction contained 5 bases not matched to a gene. CDR3 DNA: TGTGCCAGCAGCGTAGAGGAGACTAGCGGGGACACAGATACGCAGTATTTT. It specifies CASSVEETSGDTDTQYF.

The chain uses TRBV4-2 and TRBJ2-3; TRBD1 matches at 9 bases. This CDR3 region has 16 residues. V was pared by 4 bases and J by 2 bases, with 7 bases of the junction left unmatched. Germline CDR1 and CDR2: LGHNA and YNFKEQ. The DNA of the CDR3 is TGTGCCAGCAGCCCCCGGGACAGGGAACCCACAGATACGCAGTATTTT. It encodes CASSPRDREPTDTQYF.

This clone was observed a single time. The rearrangement joins TRBV25-1 to TRBJ1-3, with TRBD1 identical over 7 bases. The ends lost 6 bases at V and 3 bases at J; junction bases unmatched: 5. This CDR3 is built from 14 residues. Germline values: CDR1 MGHDK, CDR2 SYGVNS. The CDR3 region has the DNA TGTGCCAGCAGGGGAGACAGGGATGGAAACACCATATATTTT. Translation: CASRGDRDGNTIYF.

The chain links TRBV19 to TRBJ2-2; a weak D match, TRBD2 (5 bases). The CDR3 covers 14 residues. Germline V CDR1 and CDR2: LNHDA, SQIVND (reference sequence). V was pared by 3 bases and J by 6 bases, with 11 bases between. In nucleotides, the CDR3 is TGTGCCAGTAGTATTGTGCTAGCCCCCGGGGAGCTGTTTTTT. Protein product: CASSIVLAPGELFF.

This clone was counted between two and nine times. The chain combines TRBV15 with TRBJ1-2; D is perhaps TRBD1 (5 bases). The V gene lost 0 bases and the J gene lost 5 bases, with 10 bases spanning the gap. The CDR3 consists of 14 residues. CDR1 and CDR2 (germline): LNHNV, YYDKDF (reference sequence). The CDR3 reads CATSRDWGEYGYTF. Here the CDR3 DNA reads TGTGCCACCAGCAGAGATTGGGGGGAATATGGCTACACCTTC.

CDR3: CASSFTGAGGYEQYF. The CDR3 DNA follows: TGTGCCAGCAGTTTTACCGGGGCGGGAGGGTACGAGCAGTACTTC. The V and J genes are TRBV28 and TRBJ2-7, with 9 positions matching TRBD2. Germline V gene sequence: CDR1 MDHEN, CDR2 SYDVKM. Trimming took 3 bases from V and 4 from J; bases not matched to a gene: 7. This CDR3 is 15 amino acids long.

The DNA for the CDR3 is TGTGCCTGGAGTGTACTCGCGGGCCCGACGCTGTACTTC. Translation: CAWSVLAGPTLYF. This sequence joins TRBV30 and TRBJ2-7, with D perhaps TRBD2 (5 bases). CDR3 length: 13 amino acids. Germline assignment: CDR1 GTSNPN and CDR2 SVGIG (reference sequence). The V and J ends lost 0 bases and 12 bases respectively, with 18 bases between them.

This chain links TRBV4-3 with TRBJ2-1, with 15 nucleotides matching TRBD2. The CDR3 runs 17 residues. Trimming removed 4 bases from V and 7 bases from J; junction bases left unmatched: 8. Germline V gene data show CDR1 as LGHNA and CDR2 as YSLEER. CDR3 nucleotide sequence: TGCGCCAGCAGCCTGTCCTTCGGGACTAGCGGGGGGAATGAGCAGTTCTTC. The encoded protein is CASSLSFGTSGGNEQFF.

J is TRBJ2-1 and V is TRBV27, with 12 bases matching TRBD2. The V segment lost 6 bases and the J segment 4 bases; nucleotides outside the gene matches: 4. CDR1 MNHEY and CDR2 SMNVEV come from the germline V gene (reference sequence). CDR3 size: 15 residues. The CDR3 DNA follows: TGTGCCAGCAGCGACGGGACTAGCGGGTACAATGAGCAGTTCTTC. Protein: CASSDGTSGYNEQFF.